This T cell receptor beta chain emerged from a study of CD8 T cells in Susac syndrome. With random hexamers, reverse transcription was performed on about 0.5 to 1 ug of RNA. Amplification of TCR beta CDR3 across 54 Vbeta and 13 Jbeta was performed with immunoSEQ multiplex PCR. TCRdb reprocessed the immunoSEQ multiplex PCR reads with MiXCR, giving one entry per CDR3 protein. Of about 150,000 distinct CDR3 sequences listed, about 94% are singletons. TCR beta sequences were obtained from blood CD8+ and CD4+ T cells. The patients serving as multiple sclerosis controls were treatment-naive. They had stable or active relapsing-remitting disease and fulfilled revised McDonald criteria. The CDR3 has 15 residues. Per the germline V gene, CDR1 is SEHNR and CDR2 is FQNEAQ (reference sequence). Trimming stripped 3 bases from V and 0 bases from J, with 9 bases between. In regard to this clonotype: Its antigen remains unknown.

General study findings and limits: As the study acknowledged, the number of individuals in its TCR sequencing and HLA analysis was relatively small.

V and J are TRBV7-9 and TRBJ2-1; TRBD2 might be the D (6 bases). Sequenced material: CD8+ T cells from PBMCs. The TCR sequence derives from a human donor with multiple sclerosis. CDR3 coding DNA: TGTGCCAGCAGCTTTACAGCGGGCTCCTACAATGAGCAGTTCTTC. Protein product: CASSFTAGSYNEQFF.